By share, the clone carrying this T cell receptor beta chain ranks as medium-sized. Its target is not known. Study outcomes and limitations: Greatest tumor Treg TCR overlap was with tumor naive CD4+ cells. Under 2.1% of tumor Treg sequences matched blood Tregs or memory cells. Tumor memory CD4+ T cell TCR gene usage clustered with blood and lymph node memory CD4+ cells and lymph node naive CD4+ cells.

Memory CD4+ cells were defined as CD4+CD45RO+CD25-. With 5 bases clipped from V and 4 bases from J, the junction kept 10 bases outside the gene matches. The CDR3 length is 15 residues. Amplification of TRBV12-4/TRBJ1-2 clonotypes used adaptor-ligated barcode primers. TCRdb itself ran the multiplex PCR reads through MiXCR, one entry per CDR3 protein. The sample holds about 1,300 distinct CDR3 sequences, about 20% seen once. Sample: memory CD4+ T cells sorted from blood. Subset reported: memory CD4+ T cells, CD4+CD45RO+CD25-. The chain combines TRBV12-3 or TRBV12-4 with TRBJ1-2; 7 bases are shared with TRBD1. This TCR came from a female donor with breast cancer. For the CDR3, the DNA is TGTGCCAGCAGTACTCGGACAGGAGTCTTCTATGGCTACACCTTC. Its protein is CASSTRTGVFYGYTF.